This TCR beta chain was found in a study of CD4 T cells in relation to SARS-CoV-2 and coronaviruses. At the level of the study: Controls used an HIV-1 Nef peptide pool or no peptide.

Findings and limits, study-wide: No donor gave both pre-pandemic and post-infection samples. This crossreactivity analysis covered spike protein alone, no other viral proteins.

The unexposed donors gave CD4+ T cells in about 2010-2019, prior to COVID-19. Isolation of CD4+ T cells took place after roughly nine days in culture. Testing used SARS-CoV-2 S/N and four cold-coronavirus spikes on unexposed-donor CD4+ T cells, cells permitting. Assay used: immunoSEQ multiplex PCR; TCRdb lists only in-frame clones, some missing. The data contain around 25,000 clones, 75% to 80% of them singletons. Note on this clone: The antigen is unknown.

CDR3 length equals 16 residues. With V trimmed by 6 bases and J by 3 bases, 8 bases remained unmatched. Germline assignment: CDR1 MGHRA and CDR2 YSYEKL. The TCR sequence derives from a human donor in good health. The chain joins TRBV4-1 to TRBJ2-1; TRBD2 matches at 10 bases. The sample consisted of CD4+ T cells from PBMCs, cultured in vitro. The CDR3, as DNA: TGCGCCAGCAGGCACCTCGGACTAGCGGACTACAATGAGCAGTTCTTC. Its translation is CASRHLGLADYNEQFF.